The present T cell receptor (beta chain) was sequenced within a study of regulatory T cells in long-lasting Graves disease. Background on the study: Antithyroid drugs had been taken by newly diagnosed Graves' patients for under 3 months.

Of note for this clonotype: Its antigen remains unidentified.

Looked up from germline, CDR1 is DFQATT and CDR2 is SNEGSKA (reference sequence). Trimming left V 1 base short and J 2 bases short, with 12 bases between. This CDR3 region has 14 residues. Documented time point: newly diagnosed GD, antithyroid drugs for less than 3 months. Researchers made the TCR library from RNA that was extracted from PBMCs. Study findings and constraints: Because few samples were included, accuracy may have been lower.

Construction of TCR beta libraries relied on iRepertoire HTBI primers and on Arm-PCR targeting CDR3 regions. TCRdb redid the calling of the multiplex PCR reads with MiXCR, one entry per CDR3 protein. The table shows roughly 500,000 distinct CDR3 sequences, with less than 15% occurring only once. The same sample was also used in a study of T cells in Graves' hyperthyroidism and ophthalmopathy. That study reports: Patients aged 18 to 65 had newly diagnosed hyperthyroidism that had lasted under 2 months.

This receptor was taken from a man aged 25 to 40 with Graves disease. V is TRBV20-1 and J is TRBJ2-7; perhaps TRBD1 as D (6 bases). The sequencing here drew on peripheral blood mononuclear cells (PBMCs), taken at new diagnosis, from a patient treated with antithyroid drugs. CDR3 amino acids: CSARGQGFPYEQYF. In DNA, the CDR3 is TGCAGTGCTAGAGGGCAGGGGTTCCCCTACGAGCAGTACTTC.